This T cell receptor beta chain comes out of a study of healthy donors' naive CD4 and CD8 T cells. Turning to this clonotype: The antigen is not known.

Study results and caveats: The study did not address homeostatic proliferation effects in naive T cells. A reported CD4+/CD8+ bias affected most V and J genes in naive cells.

Sorting defined naive CD4+ as CD4+CD8-CD45RO-CD45RA+ and naive CD8+ as CD8+CD4-CD45RA+CD27bright. TCR libraries were built from about 500 ng of total RNA by linear amplification. MiXCR, run by TCRdb on the reads, gives a single entry per CDR3 protein. The sample records 200,000 or so distinct CDR3 sequences, around 70% being singletons. Trimming removed 6 bases at V and 3 bases at J, with 7 bases between. The germline gives CDR1 SGHNT, CDR2 YYREEE (reference sequence). This CDR3 region has 11 residues. The source of this sequence is a pool of human donors in good health; the sample pools cells from several healthy donors. The specimen was naive CD4+ and CD8+ T cells sorted from blood, pooled from several donors. The J gene is TRBJ2-7, the V gene TRBV5-4; D is ambiguous. The CDR3 DNA reads as TGTGCCAGCATAGGGAACTACGAGCAGTACTTC. Its protein is CASIGNYEQYF.